One sample yielded the 2 T cell receptor beta chains listed below, sequenced in a study of cytomegalovirus exposure and HLA in healthy donors. PCR involved 60 Vbeta and 13 Jbeta primers. Using immunoSEQ multiplex PCR, the repertoire was profiled, and TCRdb retains in-frame clones only, with some absent. The sample has approximately 140,000 clones, about three fifths seen once. The sequenced sample was PBMCs. The receptors here all came from an older woman in good health and CMV-seropositive.

This clone was detected a few times. The gene calls are TRBV13 and TRBJ2-1; 7 nucleotides align to TRBD1. The trim removed 5 bases at V and 12 bases at J, leaving 16 bases unmatched. Germline V gives CDR1 PRHDT, CDR2 FYEKMQ (reference sequence). The CDR3 spans 15 residues. CDR3 coding DNA: TGTGCCAGCAGCATCCGAGGACAGGCGAACGTTGGGCAGTTCTTC. Protein sequence: CASSIRGQANVGQFF.

This rearrangement joins TRBV6-1 to TRBJ2-2; 7 nucleotides agree with TRBD1. CDR1 and CDR2 (germline): MNHNS, SASEGT. The CDR3 covers 13 residues. Trimming took 8 bases from V and 7 from J; bases not matched to a gene: 7. DNA of the CDR3: TGTGCCAGCGCAGGACAGGACGGCGGGGAGCTGTTTTTT. Its translation is CASAGQDGGELFF.